This passage covers 32 T cell receptor beta chains from one sample sequenced in a study of cytomegalovirus exposure and HLA in healthy donors. Assay: immunoSEQ multiplex PCR; the TCRdb copy retains only in-frame clones and omits some. The sample has tens of thousands of clones, about 94% seen once; the top ten hold around 4.5%. What was sequenced was PBMCs. The receptors stem from a man younger than 30 in good health and CMV-seropositive.

V gene TRBV7-9 combines with J gene TRBJ2-5, with TRBD1 matching over 9 bases. The germline V gene encodes CDR1 SEHNR and CDR2 FQNEAQ (reference sequence). The ends lost 5 bases at V and 5 bases at J; junction bases unmatched: 18. The CDR3 totals 18 residues. In DNA, the CDR3 is TGTGCCAGCAGCAAAGACTCCGGGACAGGGCTTCTGATGGAGACCCAGTACTTC. Amino acids: CASSKDSGTGLLMETQYF.

This clone was found a few times. The chain recombines TRBV11-2 with TRBJ2-7; D unresolved. This CDR3 is built from 12 residues. V gave up 1 base and J gave up 7 bases, with 8 bases separating them. Germline values: CDR1 SGHAT, CDR2 FQNNGV. The CDR3: CASSLGAEEQYF. In DNA form, the CDR3 reads TGTGCCAGCAGCTTAGGGGCCGAGGAGCAGTACTTC.

The rearrangement links TRBV2 to TRBJ2-7, with 7 positions matching TRBD1. Germline CDR1 reads SNHLY; CDR2 reads FYNNEI. This CDR3 has 16 residues. The J segment lost 1 base and the V segment lost 8 bases, leaving 14 bases of the junction unmatched. The CDR3 DNA follows: TGTGCCAGCCAATTTCCCCGGGACAGAATGTCCTACGAGCAGTACTTC. It translates to CASQFPRDRMSYEQYF.

The chain recombines TRBV2 with TRBJ1-1, with D maybe TRBD1 (6 bases). CDR3 length: 16 residues. V was pared by 0 bases and J by 3 bases, with 14 bases between. Per the germline V gene, CDR1 is SNHLY and CDR2 is FYNNEI. The CDR3, as DNA: TGTGCCAGCAGTGAAGCTTCGGGAGGGGGAGACACTGAAGCTTTCTTT. Translating gives CASSEASGGGDTEAFF.

This clone was seen just once. This chain uses TRBV7-8 with TRBJ1-2, with D possibly being TRBD1 (5 bases). CDR3 length: 14 residues. With 5 bases removed from V and 1 base from J, the gap between germline ends came to 11 bases. CDR1 and CDR2 (germline): SGHVS, FQNEAQ. In nucleotides, the CDR3 is TGTGCCAGCAGCCACGGGGGGTTTAACTATGGCTACACCTTC. Protein sequence: CASSHGGFNYGYTF.

The CDR3 DNA follows: TGTGCCAGCAGCGTAGGAAGGACTAGCGGGGGTTGGACCGGGGAGCTGTTTTTT. Translating it yields CASSVGRTSGGWTGELFF. The chain is built from TRBV9 and TRBJ2-2, with TRBD2 matching over 13 bases. The CDR3 is 18 amino acids. Germline V gene lookup returns CDR1 SGDLS and CDR2 YYNGEE. Trimming cost V 0 bases and J 5 bases; bases outside gene matches: 7.

The chain links TRBV9 to TRBJ2-7; TRBD1 agrees at 9 bases. The J segment lost 3 bases and the V segment lost 0 bases, leaving 10 bases of the junction unmatched. The CDR3 is made up of 17 amino acids. CDR1 SGDLS and CDR2 YYNGEE come from the germline V gene. CDR3 loop: CASSVARCRTGDYEQYF. Written as DNA, the CDR3 is TGTGCCAGCAGCGTAGCTAGGTGTAGGACAGGGGACTACGAGCAGTACTTC.

The V gene is TRBV7-3, the J gene TRBJ2-2; 7 bases line up with TRBD1. Germline V lookup: CDR1 SGHTA, CDR2 FQGTGA. The CDR3 runs to 15 residues. V trimming: 5 bases; J trimming: 0 bases; junction bases outside the gene matches: 3. CDR3 sequence (DNA): TGTGCCAGCAGCCCGACAGGGTCGAACACCGGGGAGCTGTTTTTT. Translated: CASSPTGSNTGELFF. The full variable domain, rest sourced from reference TRBV7-3 and TRBJ2-2, is GAGVSQTPSNKVTEKGKYVELRCDPISGHTALYWYRQSLGQGPEFLIYFQGTGAADDSGLPNDRFFAVRPEGSVSTLKIQRTERGDSAVYLCASSPTGSNTGELFFGEGSRLTVL.

The J gene is TRBJ2-7, the V gene TRBV18; 8 bases are shared with TRBD1. CDR3 size: 16 residues. Germline values: CDR1 KGHSH, CDR2 LQKENI. The V gene end was trimmed by 0 bases and the J gene end by 9 bases; junction bases not matched to a gene: 13. The CDR3 sequence: CASSPPGQGPSVGQYF. The DNA for the CDR3 is TGTGCCAGCTCACCACCCGGACAGGGACCGTCTGTGGGGCAGTACTTC. The variable domain in full, with the rest retrieved from reference TRBV18 and TRBJ2-7, is NAGVMQNPRHLVRRRGQEARLRCSPMKGHSHVYWYRQLPEEGLKFMVYLQKENIIDESGMPKERFSAEFPKEGPSILRIQQVVRGDSAAYFCASSPPGQGPSVGQYFGPGTRLTVT.

V usage is TRBV5-6 and J usage is TRBJ2-5; 8 nucleotides agree with TRBD2. CDR3 length equals 15 residues. After removal of 4 bases from V and 5 bases from J, the junction contained 10 bases not matched to a gene. The germline V gene has CDR1 SGHDT and CDR2 YYEEEE. CDR3 DNA: TGTGCCAGCAGCCTGGGAGGACTAGCTTCGGAGACCCAGTACTTC. This gives the protein CASSLGGLASETQYF.

V and J are TRBV9 and TRBJ1-2, with a possible D match to TRBD1 (5 bases). The V end was cut by 6 bases, the J end by 1 base, with 16 bases between. CDR1 is SGDLS and CDR2 is YYNGEE in the germline V gene. The CDR3 consists of 15 residues. The CDR3 DNA reads as TGTGCCAGCACCCGGACGGGGGAGGTTAACTATGGCTACACCTTC. It specifies CASTRTGEVNYGYTF. The entire variable domain, with the rest obtained from reference TRBV9 and TRBJ1-2, is as follows: DSGVTQTPKHLITATGQRVTLRCSPRSGDLSVYWYQQSLDQGLQFLIQYYNGEERAKGNILERFSAQQFPDLHSELNLSSLELGDSALYFCASTRTGEVNYGYTFGSGTRLTVV.

The J gene is TRBJ1-1, the V gene TRBV7-2; a weak D match, TRBD1 (5 bases). This CDR3 spans 12 amino acids. V lost 5 bases and J 3 bases, leaving 7 bases between the germline ends. Germline V lookup: CDR1 SGHTA, CDR2 FQGNSA. CDR3 in DNA: TGTGCCAGCAGCCGCAGGGACACTGAAGCTTTCTTT. It is translated as CASSRRDTEAFF.

The chain couples TRBV13 to TRBJ1-6; TRBD1 agrees at 7 bases. Germline V gives CDR1 PRHDT, CDR2 FYEKMQ (reference sequence). V shed 5 bases, J shed 11 bases, and the junction held 3 bases outside the gene matches. The CDR3 runs to 12 residues. CDR3 sequence (DNA): TGTGCCAGCAGCAAAGGGACAGCACCCCTCCACTTT. It is translated as CASSKGTAPLHF.

CDR3 in amino acids: CASSLYPDRGTYEQYF. In DNA, the CDR3 is TGCGCCAGCAGCCTCTACCCGGACAGGGGCACCTACGAGCAGTACTTC. The V and J genes are TRBV4-1 and TRBJ2-7, with 9 nucleotides matching TRBD1. The V and J ends lost 4 bases and 2 bases, in that order; junction bases with no gene match: 9. The CDR3 contains 16 residues. CDR1 MGHRA and CDR2 YSYEKL come from the germline V gene.

This chain joins TRBV4-3 and TRBJ1-1, with D perhaps TRBD1 (5 bases). Trimming cost V 4 bases and J 0 bases, with 9 bases left between them. In germline, CDR1 is LGHNA, CDR2 YSLEER. The CDR3 runs 14 residues. The CDR3 nucleotides are TGCGCCAGCAGCCCCGGACATATGAACACTGAAGCTTTCTTT. Its protein product is CASSPGHMNTEAFF.

Turning to this clone: A junction end diverges from the germline sequence, so it may reflect a read error. The gene calls are TRBV7-7 and TRBJ2-2; D is unclear. The length of the CDR3 is 14 residues. Germline V gives CDR1 SSHAT, CDR2 FNYEAQ (reference sequence). CDR3 DNA sequence: TGTGCTAGCAGCCTTTCCCCGAACACCGGGGAGCTGTTTTTT. Residues: CASSLSPNTGELFF. Full variable domain (remainder filled in from reference TRBV7-7 and TRBJ2-2): GAGVSQSPRYKVTKRGQDVTLRCDPISSHATLYWYQQALGQGPEFLTYFNYEAQPDKSGLPSDRFSAERPEGSISTLTIQRTEQRDSAMYRCASSLSPNTGELFFGEGSRLTVL.

The CDR3 nucleotides read TGTGCCAGCAGCGTAGCTGCGAACACCGGGGAGCTGTTTTTT. Translating gives CASSVAANTGELFF. This chain connects TRBV9 to TRBJ2-2; D remains unclear. V lost 0 bases, J lost 0 bases, and 3 bases lay in between. This CDR3 contains 14 residues. Germline assignment: CDR1 SGDLS and CDR2 YYNGEE.

The chain joins TRBV19 to TRBJ1-5; TRBD1 agrees at 9 bases. CDR3 size: 14 residues. V lost 6 bases, J lost 4 bases, and 4 bases stayed unmatched. Germline-derived CDR1 and CDR2 are LNHDA and SQIVND (reference sequence). The CDR3 DNA reads TGTGCCAGTAGAAGGGGACAGGGTAATCAGCCCCAGCATTTT. Translating gives CASRRGQGNQPQHF.

The chain couples TRBV14 to TRBJ2-3; 7 positions agree with TRBD2. The germline CDR1 and CDR2 sequences are SGHDN and FVKESK. This CDR3 is 15 amino acids long. Trimming took 0 bases from V and 4 from J; bases not matched to a gene: 4. CDR3 nucleotide sequence: TGTGCCAGCAGCCAAGATTGGGGGGGGTCAGATACGCAGTATTTT. It is translated as CASSQDWGGSDTQYF.

The chain carries TRBV28 and TRBJ1-2; the D is unclear. The CDR3 has 12 residues. The ends were cut back, 3 bases at V and 5 bases at J, with 7 bases in the middle. Germline V gene sequence: CDR1 MDHEN, CDR2 SYDVKM. DNA of the CDR3: TGTGCCAGCAGTTTCCGGGAATATGGCTACACCTTC. Amino acids: CASSFREYGYTF.

J is TRBJ1-2 and V is TRBV6-6; possible D gene TRBD1, 5 bases. Deletions cut 2 bases from V and 7 bases from J, with 17 bases between. Germline V gene data show CDR1 as MNHNY and CDR2 as SVGAGI (reference sequence). This CDR3 region has 15 residues. CDR3 DNA sequence: TGTGCCAGCAGTTACAGACGCCCGGGGGAGGGTGGCTACACCTTC. This translates into CASSYRRPGEGGYTF.

The V gene is TRBV7-9, the J gene TRBJ2-1; 9 bases match TRBD2. V lost 0 bases and J lost 11; bases outside the gene matches: 8. This CDR3 is built from 15 residues. The V gene's germline CDR1 is SEHNR and CDR2 FQNEAQ (reference sequence). The CDR3 DNA follows: TGTGCCAGCAGCTTAGCAGCTAGCGGGGAGAATAAGCAGTTCTTC. Protein product: CASSLAASGENKQFF. Based on the CDR3 plus reference TRBV7-9 and TRBJ2-1, the full variable domain is DTGVSQNPRHKITKRGQNVTFRCDPISEHNRLYWYRQTLGQGPEFLTYFQNEAQLEKSRLLSDRFSAERPKGSFSTLEIQRTEQGDSAMYLCASSLAASGENKQFFGPGTRLTVL.

This sequence joins TRBV5-1 and TRBJ2-1; 8 bases agree with TRBD2. The CDR3 runs 18 residues. Germline CDR1 SGHRS, CDR2 YFSETQ. V lost 0 bases and J lost 1; bases outside the gene matches: 9. In nucleotides, the CDR3 is TGCGCCAGCAGCTTGGTGACTCTGGCGGGAGGATCCTACAATGAGCAGTTCTTC. Its translation is CASSLVTLAGGSYNEQFF.

The chain links TRBV12-5 to TRBJ1-5; tentatively, D is TRBD1 (6 bases). CDR3 size: 17 residues. The germline CDR1 and CDR2 sequences are LGHNT and FRNRAP. Trimming left V 0 bases short and J 0 bases short, with 12 bases between. Here the CDR3 reads CASGLVTGLYSNQPQHF. The CDR3 coding sequence is TGTGCTAGTGGTTTGGTAACAGGGCTGTATAGCAATCAGCCCCAGCATTTT.

V usage is TRBV7-8 and J usage is TRBJ1-1; TRBD1 matches 7 bases. The CDR3 has 16 residues. The V and J ends lost 4 bases and 11 bases, in that order; junction bases with no gene match: 19. Looked up from germline, CDR1 is SGHVS and CDR2 is FQNEAQ. The CDR3 protein is CASSSLGFTGASVAFF. CDR3 DNA sequence: TGTGCCAGCAGCTCCCTAGGGTTCACAGGGGCAAGCGTGGCTTTCTTT.

The chain employs TRBV6-1 and TRBJ1-6, with D possibly being TRBD1 (6 bases). From germline, CDR1 is MNHNS and CDR2 SASEGT. The CDR3 consists of 16 residues. Deletions cut 4 bases from V and 7 bases from J, with 17 bases between. The CDR3 spells CASSGLFTGTNSPLHF. In DNA form, the CDR3 reads TGTGCCAGCAGTGGCCTGTTCACAGGGACGAATTCACCCCTCCACTTT.

V is TRBV6-5 and J is TRBJ2-7, with 8 positions matching TRBD1. The V gene's germline CDR1 is MNHEY and CDR2 SVGAGI. Trimming took 2 bases from V and 3 from J; bases not matched to a gene: 6. CDR3 length equals 15 residues. The CDR3 sequence: CASSYRGTGGYEQYF. Written as DNA, the CDR3 is TGTGCCAGCAGTTACCGAGGAACAGGGGGCTACGAGCAGTACTTC.

The gene calls are TRBV28 and TRBJ2-7, with D perhaps matching TRBD2 (6 bases). Germline values: CDR1 MDHEN, CDR2 SYDVKM. Trimming pared 4 bases from V and 5 bases from J, leaving 18 bases between. CDR3 length: 15 residues. For the CDR3, the DNA is TGTGCCAGCAGTTCCCCGGGAGATCCTCCTAACGAGCAGTACTTC. Its translation: CASSSPGDPPNEQYF.

The V call is TRBV19, the J call TRBJ1-5, with 8 bases that match TRBD1. The V segment lost 4 bases and the J segment 3 bases; nucleotides outside the gene matches: 8. The CDR3 runs 16 residues. The germline V gene encodes CDR1 LNHDA and CDR2 SQIVND (reference sequence). This CDR3 is CASSRQGNSVNQPQHF. As DNA, the CDR3 is TGTGCCAGTAGTAGACAGGGGAATTCCGTCAATCAGCCCCAGCATTTT.

The table lists this clone with a count of one. This chain uses TRBV7-9 with TRBJ2-3; the D is unclear. CDR1 is SEHNR and CDR2 is FQNEAQ in the germline V gene (reference sequence). Trimming cost V 6 bases and J 1 base, with 5 bases left between them. The CDR3 runs 12 residues. CDR3: CASSQGTDTQYF. Here the CDR3 DNA reads TGTGCCAGCAGTCAGGGCACAGATACGCAGTATTTT.

The V gene is TRBV6-6, the J gene TRBJ2-1; 10 bases line up with TRBD2. The junction had 3 bases not matched to a gene; V was cut back by 2 bases and J by 5 bases. The CDR3 consists of 15 residues. From germline, CDR1 is MNHNY and CDR2 SVGAGI (reference sequence). The CDR3 DNA is TGTGCCAGCAGTTACGGAGCGGGGGGGCACAATGAGCAGTTCTTC. It encodes CASSYGAGGHNEQFF.

The chain couples TRBV14 to TRBJ1-4, with unresolved D. Trimming cost V 1 base and J 4 bases, with 10 bases left between them. This CDR3 has 15 amino acids. Per the germline V gene, CDR1 is SGHDN and CDR2 is FVKESK. The CDR3 is CASSQGGRINEKLFF. CDR3 nucleotides: TGTGCCAGCAGCCAAGGAGGCAGAATTAATGAAAAACTGTTTTTT.